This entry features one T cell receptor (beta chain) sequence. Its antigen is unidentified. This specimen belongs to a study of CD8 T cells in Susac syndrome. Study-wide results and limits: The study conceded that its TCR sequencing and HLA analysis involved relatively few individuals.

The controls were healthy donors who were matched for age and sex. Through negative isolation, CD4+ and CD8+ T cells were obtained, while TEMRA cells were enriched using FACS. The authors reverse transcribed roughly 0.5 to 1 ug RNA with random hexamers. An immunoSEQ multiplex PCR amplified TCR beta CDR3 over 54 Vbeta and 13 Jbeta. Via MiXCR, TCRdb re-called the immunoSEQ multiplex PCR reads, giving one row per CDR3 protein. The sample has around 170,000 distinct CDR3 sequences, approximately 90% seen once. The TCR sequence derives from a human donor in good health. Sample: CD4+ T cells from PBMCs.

The CDR3 sequence is CSARGTMNTEAFF. In DNA, the CDR3 is TGCAGTGCTAGGGGGACCATGAACACTGAAGCTTTCTTT. This chain joins TRBV20-1 and TRBJ1-1, with TRBD1 as a possible D gene (5 bases). Germline values: CDR1 DFQATT, CDR2 SNEGSKA (reference sequence). CDR3 length equals 13 residues. V was clipped by 3 bases and J by 0 bases, with 8 bases between them.